This is a list of T cell receptor beta chains from one sample in a study of OX40 agonist ivuxolimab in advanced cancers. Sequencing was performed with immunoSEQ multiplex PCR; in TCRdb, only in-frame clones are kept and a portion is missing. The sample includes over 70,000 clones, about nine tenths seen only once; the top ten take approximately 0.5%. The material was CD4+ or CD8+ T cells sorted from blood, obtained in a trial of the OX40 agonist ivuxolimab. Every receptor here comes from an adult with an advanced solid tumor such as melanoma, head and neck, liver or kidney cancer. Both conserved end residues are part of each CDR3. A D gene is named only where the DNA matches it firmly. Clone size is not always given. Where it is, it says once, few, many or a class for expanded clones.

TRBJ2-7 NA NA TRBV11-3 TGTGCCAGCAGCTTAGATCCCACAGGGAGGTACGAGCAGTACTTC CASSLDPTGRYEQYF
TRBJ2-7 NA NA TRBV28 TGTGCCAGCAGTCCACCGGGACCGGGGGACTACGAGCAGTACTTC CASSPPGPGDYEQYF
TRBJ2-1 few TRBD2 TRBV7-8 TGTGCCAGCAGCTTAATAGCGGGAGTGTATGAGCAGTTCTTC CASSLIAGVYEQFF
TRBJ1-1 NA NA TRBV29-1 TGCAGCGTTGCAGTATCTGGAGGGAACACTGAAGCTTTCTTT CSVAVSGGNTEAFF
TRBJ2-2 NA TRBD2 TRBV5-1 TGCGCCAGCAGCTTGGAGGGACTAGCGGTGCGCGGGGAGCTGTTTTTT CASSLEGLAVRGELFF
TRBJ2-3 NA NA TRBV5-4 TGTGCCAGCAGCTTGCAGCGGAACACAGATACGCAGTATTTT CASSLQRNTDTQYF
TRBJ2-1 NA TRBD2 TRBV29-1 TGCAGCGTTGATGAGCTAGCGGGAGCTTATGGGCAGTTCTTC CSVDELAGAYGQFF
TRBJ2-1 NA TRBD2 TRBV9 TGTGCCAGCAGCCCCGGGACTAGCGGGAGAACGGGGGGCAATGAGCAGTTCTTC CASSPGTSGRTGGNEQFF
TRBJ2-5 NA TRBD2 TRBV5-6 TGTGCCAGCAGCGCTACCGGACTAGGCCAAGAGACCCAGTACTTC CASSATGLGQETQYF
TRBJ1-2 NA NA TRBV5-4 TGTGCCAGCAGCTTGGCGGGGGGGGAATATGGCTACACCTTC CASSLAGGEYGYTF
TRBJ1-1 NA TRBD1 TRBV19 TGTGCCAGTGGAGGACAGGGCGTTTCTGAAGCTTTCTTT CASGGQGVSEAFF
TRBJ2-1 NA NA TRBV2 TGTGCCAGCAGTTTCTTAAATGAGCAGTTCTTC CASSFLNEQFF
TRBJ2-1 NA TRBD1 TRBV7-3 TGTGCCAGCAGCTATCGGACAGGGAGCTCCTACAATGAGCAGTTCTTC CASSYRTGSSYNEQFF
TRBJ1-5 NA NA TRBV21-1 TGTGCCAGCAGCAAAGTAGGTTTAGGGGGGGCGATGGGAAGCAATCAGCCCCAGCATTTT CASSKVGLGGAMGSNQPQHF
TRBJ1-1 NA NA TRBV2 TGTGCCAGCAGTGAGTTGTCACCCGAAGCTTTCTTT CASSELSPEAFF
TRBJ2-7 NA TRBD2 TRBV4-1 TGCGCCAGCAGCCGGGGACTAGCGGGAGGGCAAGAGCAGTACTTC CASSRGLAGGQEQYF